The 27 T cell receptor beta chains below were found in one sample sequenced in a study of early T cells in non-severe SARS-CoV-2 infection. MiXCR was run by TCRdb on the 5' RACE reads, yielding one entry per CDR3 protein. The sample has 60,000 to 75,000 distinct CDR3 sequences; roughly 10% are singletons. Source material: whole blood. These receptors all stem from an adult who was a healthcare worker with PCR-confirmed SARS-CoV-2 infection or an uninfected control (not recorded which).

This clonotype showed up many times. The chain combines TRBV4-1 with TRBJ2-7, with TRBD2 matching 10 bases. Germline trimming cut 1 base from V and 0 bases from J; bases unmatched to any gene: 3. The CDR3 contains 16 residues. The germline gives CDR1 MGHRA, CDR2 YSYEKL. DNA of the CDR3: TGCGCCAGCAGCCAAGTGGCTAGCGGGGGCTCCTACGAGCAGTACTTC. It specifies CASSQVASGGSYEQYF.

Only a few counts were recorded for this clonotype. The DNA for the CDR3 is TGCGCCAGCAGCCCCCTTATTATGAGGGAGACTAATGAAAAACTGTTTTTT. It specifies CASSPLIMRETNEKLFF. The gene calls are TRBV4-1 and TRBJ1-4; no definite D call. The CDR3 extends over 17 amino acids. The V and J ends lost 4 bases and 2 bases respectively, with 17 bases between them. Per the germline V gene, CDR1 is MGHRA and CDR2 is YSYEKL.

The chain couples TRBV12-3 or TRBV12-4 to TRBJ2-2; 11 bases line up with TRBD2. After removal of 8 bases from V and 0 bases from J, the junction contained 11 bases not matched to a gene. The CDR3 is 18 amino acids. CDR3 bases: TGTGCCAGCGGCCCGTGGACTAGCGGGCAAACGAACACCGGGGAGCTGTTTTTT. This translates into CASGPWTSGQTNTGELFF.

The sample holds a few counts of this clonotype. The V gene is TRBV12-3 or TRBV12-4, the J gene TRBJ2-1; D ambiguous. V was trimmed by 0 bases and J by 10 bases, leaving 7 bases between them. The CDR3 sequence is 12 residues long. The CDR3 spells CASSLAEQEQFF. CDR3 in DNA: TGTGCCAGCAGTTTAGCTGAGCAGGAGCAGTTCTTC.

This clonotype turned up a few times. The J gene is TRBJ2-6, the V gene TRBV11-2, with a possible D match to TRBD2 (6 bases). V dropped 3 bases and J dropped 1 base, with 10 bases sitting between them. Germline loops: CDR1 SGHAT, CDR2 FQNNGV. CDR3 size: 16 residues. This CDR3 is CASSLTAGSGANVLTF. CDR3 in DNA: TGTGCCAGCAGCTTGACGGCGGGGTCTGGGGCCAACGTCCTGACTTTC.

This clonotype was counted a few times. The chain uses TRBV7-3 and TRBJ2-1; D is ambiguous. Trimming took off 2 bases at V and 9 bases at J, with 11 bases between the two ends. The CDR3 extends over 13 amino acids. CDR1 and CDR2 from the germline V gene are SGHTA and FQGTGA. For the CDR3, the DNA is TGTGCCAGCAGCTTATACTTAACGGGTGAGCAGTTCTTC. This codes for CASSLYLTGEQFF.

The chain uses TRBV20-1 and TRBJ1-1, with 7 bases lining up with TRBD1. The J segment lost 5 bases and the V segment lost 5 bases, leaving 5 bases of the junction unmatched. CDR1 is DFQATT, CDR2 SNEGSKA, per germline (reference sequence). There are 12 residues in the CDR3. The CDR3 is CSAFTGDTEAFF. The CDR3, as DNA: TGCAGTGCTTTCACAGGGGATACTGAAGCTTTCTTT.

This clonotype was detected ten times or more. The rearrangement links TRBV7-8 to TRBJ1-4, with no clear D. Trimming removed 2 bases at V and 9 bases at J, with 16 bases between. This CDR3 has 15 amino acids. In germline, CDR1 is SGHVS, CDR2 FQNEAQ. CDR3 sequence (DNA): TGTGCCAGCAGCTTACAACCCCGGGCGTCGCAAAAACTGTTTTTT. Its translation: CASSLQPRASQKLFF.

This clonotype was picked up many times. J is TRBJ2-3 and V is TRBV6-2 or TRBV6-3; D not certain. Trimming took off 2 bases at V and 12 bases at J, with 12 bases between the two ends. Germline assignment: CDR1 MNHEY and CDR2 SVGEGT. This CDR3 spans 12 amino acids. The CDR3 bases are TGTGCCAGCAGTTACGGAGACACGGACCAGTATTTT. Its translation: CASSYGDTDQYF.

Written as DNA, the CDR3 is TGTGCCAGCAGTTTAGGTTATCCGCAGTATTTT. Amino acid sequence: CASSLGYPQYF. This rearrangement joins TRBV12-3 or TRBV12-4 to TRBJ2-3; no clear D. The V and J ends lost 1 base and 10 bases respectively, with 6 bases between them. The CDR3 covers 11 residues.

This chain joins TRBV6-2 or TRBV6-3 and TRBJ1-5, with TRBD1 identical over 7 bases. Germline CDR1 MNHEY, CDR2 SVGEGT. The CDR3 extends over 16 amino acids. With 5 bases clipped from V and 2 bases from J, the junction kept 9 bases outside the gene matches. CDR3 sequence: CASSPHRGSGNQPQHF. In DNA form, the CDR3 reads TGTGCCAGCAGTCCCCACAGGGGTTCGGGCAATCAGCCCCAGCATTTT.

V usage is TRBV7-9 and J usage is TRBJ1-1; TRBD1 matches at 8 bases. CDR3 length: 11 amino acids. Trimming cost V 5 bases and J 10 bases; bases outside gene matches: 3. Germline V gene lookup returns CDR1 SEHNR and CDR2 FQNEAQ (reference sequence). The CDR3 region is CASSTTGVAFF. The DNA of the CDR3 is TGTGCCAGCAGCACGACAGGGGTAGCTTTCTTT.

The chain uses TRBV6-2 or TRBV6-3 and TRBJ2-7, with TRBD1 identical over 7 bases. The germline V gene encodes CDR1 MNHEY and CDR2 SVGEGT. Trimming cost V 6 bases and J 2 bases; bases outside gene matches: 1. The CDR3 totals 12 residues. The CDR3 DNA is TGTGCCAGCAGGACAGGGACCTACGAGCAGTACTTC. This sequence encodes CASRTGTYEQYF.

This clonotype showed up many times. The V and J genes are TRBV29-1 and TRBJ1-1, with 7 bases aligning to TRBD1. Per germline, CDR1 SQVTM and CDR2 ANQGSEA. This CDR3 is 16 amino acids long. V lost 3 bases, J lost 4 bases, and 14 bases stayed unmatched. CDR3: CSVDGFGFQGGTEAFF. CDR3 bases: TGCAGCGTTGACGGGTTCGGGTTTCAGGGGGGCACTGAAGCTTTCTTT.

The chain combines TRBV20-1 with TRBJ2-5; D remains ambiguous. The CDR3 has 13 amino acids. CDR1 DFQATT and CDR2 SNEGSKA come from the germline V gene (reference sequence). With 6 bases removed from V and 5 bases from J, the gap between germline ends came to 16 bases. CDR3 amino acids: CSAPSWGDETQYF. CDR3 nucleotide sequence: TGCAGTGCCCCTTCATGGGGTGACGAGACCCAGTACTTC.

This clonotype was found many times. The rearrangement joins TRBV12-3 or TRBV12-4 to TRBJ1-1; D remains unclear. Trimming cost V 1 base and J 4 bases, with 10 bases left between them. The CDR3 loop spans 14 amino acids. The chain's CDR3 is CASSLGVRPTEAFF. As DNA, the CDR3 is TGTGCCAGCAGTTTAGGAGTCAGGCCCACTGAAGCTTTCTTT.

This clonotype was counted many times. The J gene is TRBJ2-3, the V gene TRBV4-2, with 10 bases that match TRBD2. Germline V gene lookup returns CDR1 LGHNA and CDR2 YNFKEQ. V lost 4 bases to trimming and J lost 4 bases; unmatched junction nucleotides: 5. This CDR3 has 15 residues. CDR3 protein: CASSPSGRGADTQYF. The CDR3 nucleotides are TGTGCCAGCAGCCCTAGCGGGAGAGGGGCAGATACGCAGTATTTT.

This clonotype was counted at least ten times. J is TRBJ1-1 and V is TRBV5-1; TRBD1 might be the D (5 bases). The germline V gene has CDR1 SGHRS and CDR2 YFSETQ. V lost 0 bases, J lost 5 bases, and 11 bases lay in between. This CDR3 has 14 amino acids. The CDR3 DNA reads as TGCGCCAGCAGCTTGGGGGCAGGGAGGACTGAAGCTTTCTTT. It encodes CASSLGAGRTEAFF.

This clonotype was counted only a few times. This sequence joins TRBV7-9 and TRBJ2-1; D is unclear. The length of the CDR3 is 13 residues. Germline-derived CDR1 and CDR2 are SEHNR and FQNEAQ (reference sequence). V was trimmed by 5 bases and J by 4 bases, leaving 9 bases between them. CDR3 protein: CASSPRQYNEQFF. CDR3 nucleotides: TGTGCCAGCAGCCCCCGACAATACAATGAGCAGTTCTTC.

This clonotype came up a few times. The chain links TRBV29-1 to TRBJ1-5; unclear D gene. The germline V gene encodes CDR1 SQVTM and CDR2 ANQGSEA. This CDR3 comprises 13 residues. Deletions cut 5 bases from V and 2 bases from J, with 10 bases between. The CDR3 bases are TGCAGCGTTCGAGACGGGGGCAATCAGCCCCAGCATTTT. It specifies CSVRDGGNQPQHF.

This chain connects TRBV6-1 to TRBJ2-1; 8 bases are a match to TRBD1. V lost 4 bases to trimming and J lost 0 bases; unmatched junction nucleotides: 8. The CDR3 is 17 amino acids. Per germline, CDR1 MNHNS and CDR2 SASEGT. This chain's CDR3 is CASSADRGPSSYNEQFF. DNA of the CDR3: TGTGCCAGCAGTGCCGACAGGGGCCCGAGCTCCTACAATGAGCAGTTCTTC.

There are many counts of this clonotype. The chain couples TRBV28 to TRBJ1-2, with D unresolved. Trimming left V 6 bases short and J 3 bases short, with 8 bases between. Germline CDR1 reads MDHEN; CDR2 reads SYDVKM. The CDR3 runs to 12 residues. The chain's CDR3 is CASSRNDYGYTF. DNA for the CDR3: TGTGCCAGCAGCCGGAACGACTATGGCTACACCTTC.

This clonotype was detected ten times or more. This chain uses TRBV10-2 with TRBJ2-7, with D perhaps matching TRBD2 (5 bases). Germline V gene lookup returns CDR1 WSHSY and CDR2 SAAADI. The CDR3 loop spans 16 amino acids. V lost 6 bases and J 0 bases, leaving 18 bases between the germline ends. The CDR3 loop is CASRLMTGKFSYEQYF. The DNA of the CDR3 is TGCGCCAGCAGACTAATGACCGGGAAATTCTCCTACGAGCAGTACTTC.

The V and J genes are TRBV6-6 and TRBJ2-3, with TRBD2 matching over 9 bases. Trimming removed 6 bases from V and 8 bases from J; junction bases left unmatched: 6. The CDR3 loop spans 13 amino acids. Germline V gene lookup returns CDR1 MNHNY and CDR2 SVGAGI (reference sequence). The CDR3 nucleotides read TGTGCCAGCAGCACGACTAGCGGTGTTACGCAGTATTTT. It translates to CASSTTSGVTQYF.

This clonotype was observed a handful of times. This sequence joins TRBV6-6 and TRBJ2-7; a possible D gene is TRBD1 (6 bases). From germline, CDR1 is MNHNY and CDR2 SVGAGI (reference sequence). V lost 8 bases and J lost 6, with 17 bases in between. CDR3 length: 13 residues. This CDR3 is CASSRGAGAEQYF. The CDR3 DNA follows: TGTGCCAGCTCTCGAGGGGCAGGGGCCGAGCAGTACTTC.

The V and J genes are TRBV10-3 and TRBJ1-4; tentatively, D is TRBD1 (5 bases). Per the germline V gene, CDR1 is ENHRY and CDR2 is SYGVKD. The V and J ends lost 6 bases and 4 bases respectively, with 9 bases between them. CDR3 length equals 13 residues. Here the CDR3 reads CAIRRGVNEKLFF. The CDR3 nucleotides read TGTGCCATCAGACGGGGCGTTAATGAAAAACTGTTTTTT.

This clonotype was seen a handful of times. This rearrangement joins TRBV4-2 to TRBJ1-4; 8 nucleotides match TRBD1. The trim removed 0 bases at V and 7 bases at J, leaving 7 bases unmatched. There are 16 residues in the CDR3. Germline V gene lookup returns CDR1 LGHNA and CDR2 YNFKEQ. The CDR3 region is CASSQDRGQGGEKLFF. The CDR3 nucleotides are TGTGCCAGCAGCCAAGATCGAGGACAGGGTGGTGAAAAACTGTTTTTT.